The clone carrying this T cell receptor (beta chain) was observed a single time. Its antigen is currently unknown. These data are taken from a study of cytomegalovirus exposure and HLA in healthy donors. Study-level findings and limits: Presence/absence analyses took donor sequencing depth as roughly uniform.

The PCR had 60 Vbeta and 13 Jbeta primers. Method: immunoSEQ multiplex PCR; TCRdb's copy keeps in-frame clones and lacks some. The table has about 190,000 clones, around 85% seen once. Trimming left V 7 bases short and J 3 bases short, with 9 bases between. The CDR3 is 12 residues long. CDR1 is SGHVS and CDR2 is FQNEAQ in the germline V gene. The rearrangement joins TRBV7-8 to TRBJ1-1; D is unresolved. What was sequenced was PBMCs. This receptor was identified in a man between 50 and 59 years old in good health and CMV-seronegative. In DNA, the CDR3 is TGTGCCAGCACCGCCGGGGACACTGAAGCTTTCTTT. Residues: CASTAGDTEAFF.